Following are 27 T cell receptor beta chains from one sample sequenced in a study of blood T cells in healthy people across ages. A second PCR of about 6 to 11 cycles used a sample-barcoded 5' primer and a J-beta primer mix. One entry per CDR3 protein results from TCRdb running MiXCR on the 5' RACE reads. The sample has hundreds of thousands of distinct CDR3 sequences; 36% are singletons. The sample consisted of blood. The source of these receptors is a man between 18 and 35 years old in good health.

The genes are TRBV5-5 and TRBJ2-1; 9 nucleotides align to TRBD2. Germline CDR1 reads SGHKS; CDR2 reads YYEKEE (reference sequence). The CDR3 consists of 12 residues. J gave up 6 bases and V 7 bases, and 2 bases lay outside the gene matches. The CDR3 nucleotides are TGTGCCAGCCGCGGGAGGGTCAATGAGCAGTTCTTC. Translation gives CASRGRVNEQFF.

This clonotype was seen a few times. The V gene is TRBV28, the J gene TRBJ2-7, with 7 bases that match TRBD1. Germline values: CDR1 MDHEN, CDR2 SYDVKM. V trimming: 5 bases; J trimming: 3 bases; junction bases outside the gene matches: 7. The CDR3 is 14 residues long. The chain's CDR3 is CASSPQGSFYEQYF. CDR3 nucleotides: TGTGCCAGCAGTCCACAGGGGTCTTTCTACGAGCAGTACTTC. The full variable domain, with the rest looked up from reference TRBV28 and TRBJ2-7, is DVKVTQSSRYLVKRTGEKVFLECVQDMDHENMFWYRQDPGLGLRLIYFSYDVKMKEKGDIPEGYSVSREKKERFSLILESASTNQTSMYLCASSPQGSFYEQYFGPGTRLTVT.

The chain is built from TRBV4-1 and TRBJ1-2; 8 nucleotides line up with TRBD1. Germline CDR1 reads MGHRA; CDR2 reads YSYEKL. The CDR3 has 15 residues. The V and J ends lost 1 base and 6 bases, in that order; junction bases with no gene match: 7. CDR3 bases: TGCGCCAGCAGCCAAGCATGGCAGGGGGCGGATGGCTACACCTTC. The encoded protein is CASSQAWQGADGYTF.

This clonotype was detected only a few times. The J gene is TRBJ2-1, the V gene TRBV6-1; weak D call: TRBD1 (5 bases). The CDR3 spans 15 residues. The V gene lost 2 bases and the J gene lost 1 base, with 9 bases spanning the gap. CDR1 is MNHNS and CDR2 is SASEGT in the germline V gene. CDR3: CASSEQGTSYNEQFF. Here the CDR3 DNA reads TGTGCCAGCAGTGAACAGGGCACTTCCTACAATGAGCAGTTCTTC.

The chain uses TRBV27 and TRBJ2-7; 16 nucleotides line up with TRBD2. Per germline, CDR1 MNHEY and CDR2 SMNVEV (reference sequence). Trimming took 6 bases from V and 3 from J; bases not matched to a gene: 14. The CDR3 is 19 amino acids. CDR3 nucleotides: TGTGCCAGCAGCGTAAAGCCGGGACTAGCGGGAGGGCTGCTCTACGAGCAGTACTTC. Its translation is CASSVKPGLAGGLLYEQYF.

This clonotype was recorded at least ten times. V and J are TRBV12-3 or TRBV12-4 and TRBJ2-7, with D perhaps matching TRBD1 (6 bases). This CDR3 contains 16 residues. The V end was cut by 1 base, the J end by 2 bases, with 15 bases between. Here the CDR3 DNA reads TGTGCCAGCAGTTTAGAGGGCACAGGGACGACCTACGAGCAGTACTTC. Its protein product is CASSLEGTGTTYEQYF.

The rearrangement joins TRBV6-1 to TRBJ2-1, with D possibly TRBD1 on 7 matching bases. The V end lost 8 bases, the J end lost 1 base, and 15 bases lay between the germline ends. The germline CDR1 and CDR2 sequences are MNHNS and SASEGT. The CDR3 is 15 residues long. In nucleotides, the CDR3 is TGTGCCAGCTTATTGCAGGGGGGTTCCTACAATGAGCAGTTCTTC. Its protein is CASLLQGGSYNEQFF.

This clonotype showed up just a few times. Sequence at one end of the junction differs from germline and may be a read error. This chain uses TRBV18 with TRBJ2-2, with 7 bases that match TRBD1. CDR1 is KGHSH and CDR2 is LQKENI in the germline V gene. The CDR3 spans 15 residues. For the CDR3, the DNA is TGTGCCAGCTCACCGGGGACAGCGACCACCGTGGAGCTGTTTTTT. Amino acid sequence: CASSPGTATTVELFF.

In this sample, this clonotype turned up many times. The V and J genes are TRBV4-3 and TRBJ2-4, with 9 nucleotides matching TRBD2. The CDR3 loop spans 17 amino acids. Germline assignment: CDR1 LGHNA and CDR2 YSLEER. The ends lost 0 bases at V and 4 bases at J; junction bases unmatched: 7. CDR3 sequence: CASSQDSLAGTKNIQYF. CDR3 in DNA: TGCGCCAGCAGCCAAGATAGTCTAGCGGGGACGAAAAACATTCAGTACTTC.

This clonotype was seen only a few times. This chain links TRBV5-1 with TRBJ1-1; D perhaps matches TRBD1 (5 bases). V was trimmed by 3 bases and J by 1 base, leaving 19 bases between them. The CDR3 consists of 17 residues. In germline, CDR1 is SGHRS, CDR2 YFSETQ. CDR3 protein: CASSSFDRAIQNTEAFF. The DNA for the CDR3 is TGCGCCAGCAGCTCTTTCGACAGAGCCATACAGAACACTGAAGCTTTCTTT.

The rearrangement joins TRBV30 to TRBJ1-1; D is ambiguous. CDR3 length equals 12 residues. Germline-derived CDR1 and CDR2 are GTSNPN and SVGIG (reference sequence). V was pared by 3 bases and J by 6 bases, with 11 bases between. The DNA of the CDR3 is TGTGCCTGGAGCGTGTCTTTTTCTGAAGCTTTCTTT. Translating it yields CAWSVSFSEAFF.

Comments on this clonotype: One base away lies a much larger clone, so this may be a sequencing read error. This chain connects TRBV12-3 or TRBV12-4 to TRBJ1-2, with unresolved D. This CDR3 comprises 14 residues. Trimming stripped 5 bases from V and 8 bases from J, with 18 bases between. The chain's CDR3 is CASSGPVEREGYTF. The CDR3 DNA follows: TGTGCCAGCAGTGGCCCGGTCGAACGGGAGGGCTACACCTTC.

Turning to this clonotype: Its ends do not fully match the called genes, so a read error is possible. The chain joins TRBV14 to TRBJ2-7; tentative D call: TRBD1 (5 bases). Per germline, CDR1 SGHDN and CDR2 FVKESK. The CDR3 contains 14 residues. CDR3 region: CVSSQDARVYEQYF. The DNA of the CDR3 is TGTGTCAGCAGCCAAGACGCCAGGGTCTACGAGCAGTACTTC.

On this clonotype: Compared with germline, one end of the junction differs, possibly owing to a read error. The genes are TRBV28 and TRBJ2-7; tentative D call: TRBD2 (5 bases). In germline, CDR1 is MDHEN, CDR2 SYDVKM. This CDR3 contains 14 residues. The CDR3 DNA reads TGTGCCAGCAGGTCCCCTCACGGGAACTACGAACAGTACTTC. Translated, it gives CASRSPHGNYEQYF.

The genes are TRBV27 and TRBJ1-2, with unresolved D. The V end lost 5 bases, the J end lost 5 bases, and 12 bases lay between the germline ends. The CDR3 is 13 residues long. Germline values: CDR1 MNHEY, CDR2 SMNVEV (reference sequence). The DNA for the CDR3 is TGTGCCAGCAGTGCCAGCCTGGGATATGGCTACACCTTC. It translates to CASSASLGYGYTF.

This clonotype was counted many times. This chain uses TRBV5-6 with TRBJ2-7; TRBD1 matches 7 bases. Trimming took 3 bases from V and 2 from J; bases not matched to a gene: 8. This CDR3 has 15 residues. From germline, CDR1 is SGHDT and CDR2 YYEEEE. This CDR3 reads CASSSRTGKTYEQYF. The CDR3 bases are TGTGCCAGCAGCTCCAGGACAGGCAAAACCTACGAGCAGTACTTC.

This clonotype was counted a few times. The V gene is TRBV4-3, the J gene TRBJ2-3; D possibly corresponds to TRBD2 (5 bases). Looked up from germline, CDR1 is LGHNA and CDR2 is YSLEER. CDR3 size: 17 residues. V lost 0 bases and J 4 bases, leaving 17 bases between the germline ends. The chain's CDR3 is CASSQDYGIQRPDTQYF. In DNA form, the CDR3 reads TGCGCCAGCAGCCAAGATTACGGGATCCAAAGGCCAGATACGCAGTATTTT.

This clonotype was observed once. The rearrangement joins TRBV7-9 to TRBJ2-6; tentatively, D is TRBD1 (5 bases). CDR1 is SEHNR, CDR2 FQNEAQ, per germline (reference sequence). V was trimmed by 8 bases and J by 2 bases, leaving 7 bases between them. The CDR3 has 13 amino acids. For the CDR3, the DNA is TGTGCCAGCGGGGCAACTGGGGCCAACGTCCTGACTTTC. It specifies CASGATGANVLTF.

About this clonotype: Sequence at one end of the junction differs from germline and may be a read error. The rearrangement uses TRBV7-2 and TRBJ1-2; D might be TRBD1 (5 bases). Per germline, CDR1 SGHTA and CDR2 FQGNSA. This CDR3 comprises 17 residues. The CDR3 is CASGLAQGALANYGYTF. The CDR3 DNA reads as TGTGCCAGCGGCTTAGCTCAAGGGGCTTTAGCTAACTATGGCTACACCTTC.

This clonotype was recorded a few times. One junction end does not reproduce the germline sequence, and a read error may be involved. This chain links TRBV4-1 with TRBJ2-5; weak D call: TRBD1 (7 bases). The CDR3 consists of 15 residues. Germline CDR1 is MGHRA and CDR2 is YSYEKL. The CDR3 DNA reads TGCGCCAGCAGCGAAGAAGGAGGGGGCAGAGAGACCCAGTACTTC. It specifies CASSEEGGGRETQYF.

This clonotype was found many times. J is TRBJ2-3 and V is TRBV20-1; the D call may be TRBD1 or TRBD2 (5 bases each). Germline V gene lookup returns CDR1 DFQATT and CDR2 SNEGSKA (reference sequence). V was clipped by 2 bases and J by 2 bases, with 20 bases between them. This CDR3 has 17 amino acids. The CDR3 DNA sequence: TGCAGTGCTAGACAAACTTCCCGGGACGGCTACACAGATACGCAGTATTTT. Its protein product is CSARQTSRDGYTDTQYF.

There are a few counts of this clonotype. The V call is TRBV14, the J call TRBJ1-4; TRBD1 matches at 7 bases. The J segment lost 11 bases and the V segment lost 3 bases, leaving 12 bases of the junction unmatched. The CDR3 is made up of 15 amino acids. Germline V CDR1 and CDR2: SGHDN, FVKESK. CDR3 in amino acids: CASSHRHRGWEKLFF. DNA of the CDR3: TGTGCCAGCAGCCACCGCCACAGGGGTTGGGAGAAACTGTTTTTT.

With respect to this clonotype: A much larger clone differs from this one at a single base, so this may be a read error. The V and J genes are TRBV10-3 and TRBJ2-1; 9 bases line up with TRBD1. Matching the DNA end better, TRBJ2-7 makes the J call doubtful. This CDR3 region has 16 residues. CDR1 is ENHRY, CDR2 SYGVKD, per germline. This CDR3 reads CAISELQGARYNEQYF. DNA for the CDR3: TGTGCCATCAGTGAGTTACAGGGGGCGCGGTACAATGAGCAGTACTTC.

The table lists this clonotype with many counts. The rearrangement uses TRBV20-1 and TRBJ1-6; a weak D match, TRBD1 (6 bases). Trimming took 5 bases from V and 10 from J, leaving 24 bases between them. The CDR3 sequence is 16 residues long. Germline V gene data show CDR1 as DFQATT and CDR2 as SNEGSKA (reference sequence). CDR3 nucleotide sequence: TGCAGTGCTTTATCACCCGAGGGACAAAGGCCCTCACCCCTCCACTTT. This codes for CSALSPEGQRPSPLHF.

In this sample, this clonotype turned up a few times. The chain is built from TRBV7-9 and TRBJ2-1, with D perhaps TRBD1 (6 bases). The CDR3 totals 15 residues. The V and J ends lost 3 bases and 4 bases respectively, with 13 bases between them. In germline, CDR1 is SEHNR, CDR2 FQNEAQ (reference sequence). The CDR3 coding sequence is TGTGCCAGCAGCTTGCCCGGGACACCATACAATGAGCAGTTCTTC. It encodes CASSLPGTPYNEQFF.

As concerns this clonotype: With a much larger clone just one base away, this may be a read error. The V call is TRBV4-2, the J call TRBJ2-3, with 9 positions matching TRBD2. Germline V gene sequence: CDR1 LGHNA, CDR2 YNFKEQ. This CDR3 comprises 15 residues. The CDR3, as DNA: TGTACCAGCAGCTTGGAGCGGGGGGCCACAGATACGCAGTATTTT. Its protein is CTSSLERGATDTQYF.

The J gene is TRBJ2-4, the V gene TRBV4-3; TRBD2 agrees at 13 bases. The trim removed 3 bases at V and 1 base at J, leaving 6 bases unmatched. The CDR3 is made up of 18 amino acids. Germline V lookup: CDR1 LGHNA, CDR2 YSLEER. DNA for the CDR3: TGCGCCAGCAGCCACCGGACTAGCGGGGGTGGGGCCAAAAACATTCAGTACTTC. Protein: CASSHRTSGGGAKNIQYF.